Shown below are 5 T cell receptor beta chains from a single sample sequenced in a study of cytomegalovirus exposure and HLA in healthy donors (dated by TCRdb to between 2016 and 2019). The library was generated by the immunoSEQ multiplex PCR assay. For the multiplex PCR, a mixture combining 60 forward primers for TCR Vbeta segments and 13 reverse primers for TCR Jbeta segments was used. The table comes from immuneACCESS by way of TCRdb, which keeps in-frame sequences with V and J called. Part of the clones is missing from these tables; in studies checked, under half for an unresolved V gene and the rest for unknown reasons. The sample table holds approximately 100,000 clones, of which more than 75% were seen once. Approximately 3.6% of the sample belongs to the ten largest clones. Sequencing input: PBMCs. The receptors derive from a woman aged 50 to 60 in good health and CMV-seropositive.

The V call is TRBV19, the J call TRBJ2-1, with 12 bases fitting TRBD1. The J segment lost 1 base and the V segment lost 6 bases, leaving 16 bases of the junction unmatched. The V gene's germline CDR1 is LNHDA and CDR2 SQIVND (reference sequence). This CDR3 has 20 amino acids. DNA for the CDR3: TGTGCCAGTAGCTATCTTGGGTGGGACAGGGGGCGCGGATCCTACAATGAGCAGTTCTTC. This gives the protein CASSYLGWDRGRGSYNEQFF.

V is TRBV5-1 and J is TRBJ2-1; 11 positions agree with TRBD1. CDR1 is SGHRS and CDR2 is YFSETQ in the germline V gene. V shed 2 bases, J shed 5 bases, and the junction held 3 bases outside the gene matches. The CDR3 spans 15 residues. The CDR3 reads CASSFGQGANNEQFF. Here the CDR3 DNA reads TGCGCCAGCAGCTTCGGACAGGGGGCTAACAATGAGCAGTTCTTC. Combining the CDR3 with reference TRBV5-1 and TRBJ2-1 gives the whole variable domain KAGVTQTPRYLIKTRGQQVTLSCSPISGHRSVSWYQQTPGQGLQFLFEYFSETQRNKGNFPGRFSGRQFSNSRSEMNVSTLELGDSALYLCASSFGQGANNEQFFGPGTRLTVL.

This clone has only a few counts. This sequence joins TRBV2 and TRBJ1-5; unclear D gene. V was shortened by 4 bases and J by 2 bases, with 9 bases between the two germline ends. The germline V gene encodes CDR1 SNHLY and CDR2 FYNNEI. The CDR3 consists of 14 residues. The CDR3 nucleotides read TGTGCCAGCAGTGGTGCTCCGGGCAATCAGCCCCAGCATTTT. Translation: CASSGAPGNQPQHF.

The CDR3 DNA reads as TGTGCCAGCAGCTGGGGGGGGAACACAGATACGCAGTATTTT. Translated: CASSWGGNTDTQYF. The genes are TRBV7-3 and TRBJ2-3; 7 nucleotides agree with TRBD2. In germline, CDR1 is SGHTA, CDR2 FQGTGA. The CDR3 runs to 14 residues. V lost 4 bases to trimming and J lost 2 bases; unmatched junction nucleotides: 3.

The chain has TRBV7-9 and TRBJ2-1; D call uncertain. Germline CDR1 reads SEHNR; CDR2 reads FQNEAQ (reference sequence). V was shortened by 3 bases and J by 9 bases, with 9 bases between the two germline ends. The CDR3 is 12 residues long. The CDR3 loop reads CASSFAGTEQFF. In DNA form, the CDR3 reads TGTGCCAGCAGCTTCGCAGGAACTGAGCAGTTCTTC.